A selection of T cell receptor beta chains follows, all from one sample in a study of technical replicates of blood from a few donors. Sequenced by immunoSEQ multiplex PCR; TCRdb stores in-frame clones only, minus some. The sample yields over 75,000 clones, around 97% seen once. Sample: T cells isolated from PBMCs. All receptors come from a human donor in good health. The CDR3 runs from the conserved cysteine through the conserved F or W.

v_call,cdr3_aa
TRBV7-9,CASSLVGGYKTDTQYF
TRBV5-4,CASSPGLAVRGHF
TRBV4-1,CASSQVEGVDYGYTF
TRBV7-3,CASSLGGSGNTIYF
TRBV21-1,CASSKVTGYQETQYF
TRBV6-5,CASSYSPVGDEQYF
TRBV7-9,CASSLDLDGYTF
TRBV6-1,CASRRGSGGQETQYF
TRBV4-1,CASSLIGNEQYF
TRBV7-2,CASSTPGQGAYEQYF
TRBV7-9,CASSSGGETEAFF
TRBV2,CASTGEGISEAFF
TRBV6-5,CASISTNTEAFF
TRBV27,CASSLSGGSDGYTF
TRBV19,CASKLAGTGIITGELFF
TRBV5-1,CASSLLGDNEQFF
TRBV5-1,CASSIGQGALNTEAFF
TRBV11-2,CASSYNAGTGSEKLFF
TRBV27,CASSAYGTGPVTEAFF